A selection of T cell receptor beta chains follows, all from one sample in a study of blood T cells in healthy people across ages. TCRdb re-called the 5' RACE reads through MiXCR, storing one row per CDR3 protein. The profile shows 850,000 to 1,000,000 distinct CDR3 sequences, 51% of them singletons. The source material was blood. The receptors originated from a woman aged 55-69 years in good health. Each CDR3 is given with its conserved first and last residue. The D gene is left open where the match is weak. Clone size is shown for a subset of rows, as once, few, many or a class of expanded clone.

V,size,D,J,DNA,CDR3
TRBV27,-,-,TRBJ2-7,TGTGCCAGCAGCTCGGCGGGACCTCGGGCCTACGAGCAGTACTTC,CASSSAGPRAYEQYF
TRBV7-2,-,-,TRBJ2-5,TGTGCCAGCAGCCCTACGGTAGCCGGGGCCCAGTACTTC,CASSPTVAGAQYF
TRBV27,-,-,TRBJ2-1,TGTGCCAGCTCCGATGTGGGGCGTGAGCAGTTCTTC,CASSDVGREQFF
TRBV7-6,few,TRBD2,TRBJ2-7,TGTGCCAGCAGCTTAGCGGCTAGCGGGAACTCCTACGAGCAGTACTTC,CASSLAASGNSYEQYF
TRBV7-2,few,-,TRBJ2-5,TGTGCCAGCAGCTTACAGTCGGGACGAGAGACCCAGTACTTC,CASSLQSGRETQYF
TRBV10-3,few,TRBD2,TRBJ2-1,TGTGCCATCAGACCCAGTACAGCGGGAGGCTACAATGAGCAGTTCTTC,CAIRPSTAGGYNEQFF
TRBV12-3/TRBV12-4,-,TRBD1,TRBJ1-6,TGTGCCAGCAAACCGGGACAGGGCGCCTATAATTCACCCCTCCACTTT,CASKPGQGAYNSPLHF
TRBV7-6,-,TRBD1,TRBJ2-1,TGTGCCAGCAGCTTAGGGTACAGGGGCCCCACCTACAATGAGCAGTTCTTC,CASSLGYRGPTYNEQFF
TRBV7-2,-,TRBD2,TRBJ2-3,TGTGCCAGCAGCTTTGTGTTAGCGGGAGGGCCCCGGGTTGATACGCAGTATTTT,CASSFVLAGGPRVDTQYF
TRBV20-1,-,-,TRBJ2-3,TGCAGTGCTACCCTGGGAGGAGTCGCAGATACGCAGTATTTT,CSATLGGVADTQYF
TRBV6-6,-,TRBD2,TRBJ2-7,TGTGCCAGCAGGCAACTAGCGGGAGGGAACGAGCAGTACTTC,CASRQLAGGNEQYF
TRBV28,many,TRBD1,TRBJ2-5,TGTGCCAGCAGGATAGGACAGGGCCAAGAGACCCAGTACTTC,CASRIGQGQETQYF
TRBV3-1,-,TRBD1,TRBJ2-3,TGTGCCAGCAGCCTGACCGGGACAGGGGTTGGAGATACGCAGTATTTT,CASSLTGTGVGDTQYF
TRBV29-1,-,-,TRBJ2-5,TGCAGCGTGAGGACACCAGGTTTAGAGCAGTACTTC,CSVRTPGLEQYF
TRBV18,-,TRBD2,TRBJ2-5,TGTGCCAGCTCACCAATAGAGGGAGGGCCCCAGGAGACCCAGTACTTC,CASSPIEGGPQETQYF
TRBV6-2/TRBV6-3,few,-,TRBJ2-4,TGTGCCAGCAGAGGTGGTGCGGGTCCGCCATCGGAAAACATTCAGTACTTC,CASRGGAGPPSENIQYF
TRBV28,once,-,TRBJ2-5,TGTGCCAGCAGTCGGAGTAAAGAGACCCAGTACTTC,CASSRSKETQYF
TRBV6-5,-,TRBD1,TRBJ2-7,TGTGCGACAGGGGTTAAGAGAAACGAGCAGTACTTC,CATGVKRNEQYF
TRBV3-1,few,-,TRBJ2-5,TGTGCCAGCAGCCAAGATGGCCAGCTTAGATGGGAGACCCAGTACTTC,CASSQDGQLRWETQYF
TRBV11-2,-,-,TRBJ2-1,TGTGCCAGCAGCTTGGTAGGGATTCGGGAGACCCAGTTCTTC,CASSLVGIRETQFF
TRBV12-3/TRBV12-4,-,-,TRBJ1-1,TGTGCCAGCAGTTTATCATTCAACACTGAAGCTTTCTTT,CASSLSFNTEAFF
TRBV6-2/TRBV6-3,few,-,TRBJ1-2,TGTGCCAGCAGCTCCCTCTATGGCTACACCTTC,CASSSLYGYTF
TRBV10-2,few,-,TRBJ1-2,TGCGCCAGCAGCATCGACCGCTATGGCTACACCTTC,CASSIDRYGYTF
TRBV6-6,-,-,TRBJ2-7,TGTGCCAGCAGCTCGACTTTCGAGCAGTACTTC,CASSSTFEQYF
TRBV5-1,-,-,TRBJ2-7,TGCGCCAGCAACTTCGGGGGTCTTACTACGGGACAGCCGACCGAGCAGTACTTC,CASNFGGLTTGQPTEQYF
TRBV29-1,-,-,TRBJ2-7,TGCAGCGTTGTACTGGTCGGAGAAGAGCAGTACTTC,CSVVLVGEEQYF
TRBV7-9,once,TRBD2,TRBJ2-7,TGTGCCAGCAGCCCACGGGGACTAGCGGGAGCCTACGAGCAGTACTTC,CASSPRGLAGAYEQYF
TRBV20-1,few,-,TRBJ2-7,TGCAGTGCTCGACCGGGACGGACCCACTCCTACGAGCAGTACTTC,CSARPGRTHSYEQYF
TRBV29-1,-,-,TRBJ2-7,TGCAGCGTCACCTCAGGGACCAGCTCCTACGAGCAGTACTTC,CSVTSGTSSYEQYF
TRBV7-6,once,TRBD2,TRBJ2-2,TGTGCCAGCAGCTTAGAGGTAGCGGGAGGCGAGGGCACCGGGGAGCTGTTTTTT,CASSLEVAGGEGTGELFF
TRBV20-1,-,-,TRBJ2-6,TGCAGTGCTTTCGAGCAGGCCCACTCTGGGGCCAACGTCCTGACTTTC,CSAFEQAHSGANVLTF
TRBV11-2,-,TRBD2,TRBJ2-7,TGTGCCAGCAGCTTAGGGGACTACCATGCCTCGTTGTACTTC,CASSLGDYHASLYF
TRBV7-6,few,TRBD2,TRBJ2-5,TGTGCCAGCAGCCAACACACCTGGACTAGCGTGCAAGAGACCCAGTACTTC,CASSQHTWTSVQETQYF
TRBV27,once,TRBD2,TRBJ2-7,TGTGCCAGCAGTTTAAGTCCTCTAGCGGGAGGGTCCTACGAGCAGTACTTC,CASSLSPLAGGSYEQYF
TRBV4-1,-,-,TRBJ2-7,TGCGCCAGCAGCCAAGTGGGGTACGGGGAGCAGTACTTC,CASSQVGYGEQYF
TRBV20-1,-,TRBD2,TRBJ2-7,TGCAGTGCCCCCCAGGGCGGGAGGAACTCCTACGAGCAGTACTTC,CSAPQGGRNSYEQYF
TRBV5-1,-,TRBD2,TRBJ2-1,TGCGCCAGCAGCTTGGTAGACCCCGTTACTAGCGGATACTACAATGAGCAGTTCTTC,CASSLVDPVTSGYYNEQFF